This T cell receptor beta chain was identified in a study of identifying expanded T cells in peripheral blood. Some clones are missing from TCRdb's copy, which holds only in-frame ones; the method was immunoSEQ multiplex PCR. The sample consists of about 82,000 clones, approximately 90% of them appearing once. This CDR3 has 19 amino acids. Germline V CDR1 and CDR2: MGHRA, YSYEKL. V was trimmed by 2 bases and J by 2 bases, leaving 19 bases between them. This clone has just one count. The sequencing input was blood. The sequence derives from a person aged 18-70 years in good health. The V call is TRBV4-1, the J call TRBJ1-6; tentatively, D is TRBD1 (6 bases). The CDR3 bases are TGCGCCAGCAGCCAACCCGTTACCGGGACAACCACCTATAATTCACCCCTCCACTTT. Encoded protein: CASSQPVTGTTTYNSPLHF.